Each of the 9 T cell receptor beta chains below was sequenced from the same sample in a study of cytomegalovirus exposure and HLA in healthy donors. Assay used: immunoSEQ multiplex PCR; TCRdb lists only in-frame clones, some missing. There are 43,000 or so clones in the sample; approximately 90% occur only once, and less than 6.5% lies in the top ten. Sample: PBMCs. Source of these receptors: a man between 18 and 35 years old in good health and CMV-seronegative.

This chain joins TRBV2 and TRBJ1-1; 7 bases match TRBD1. Germline assignment: CDR1 SNHLY and CDR2 FYNNEI. The CDR3 has 15 residues. Trimming cost V 5 bases and J 1 base; bases outside gene matches: 7. CDR3 protein: CASSIGQASNTEAFF. The CDR3 DNA sequence: TGTGCCAGCAGTATCGGACAGGCATCGAACACTGAAGCTTTCTTT.

This chain joins TRBV7-9 and TRBJ2-2; 11 bases map to TRBD2. With V trimmed by 10 bases and J by 1 base, 8 bases remained unmatched. CDR1 and CDR2 (germline): SEHNR, FQNEAQ (reference sequence). The CDR3 covers 16 residues. Written as DNA, the CDR3 is TGTGCCACCTGGACTAGCGGGCTTATGAACACCGGGGAGCTGTTTTTT. Residues: CATWTSGLMNTGELFF.

CDR3 nucleotide sequence: TGTGCCAGCCTCCGAGAGACAGGGATGAACACTGAAGCTTTCTTT. Protein sequence: CASLRETGMNTEAFF. The V call is TRBV6-1, the J call TRBJ1-1; 7 nucleotides align to TRBD1. V was pared by 8 bases and J by 0 bases, with 9 bases of the junction left unmatched. Germline CDR1 MNHNS, CDR2 SASEGT. The CDR3 covers 15 residues.

V usage is TRBV14 and J usage is TRBJ1-1, with unresolved D. This CDR3 region has 14 residues. V dropped 0 bases and J dropped 1 base, with 6 bases sitting between them. CDR1 and CDR2 from the germline V gene are SGHDN and FVKESK. CDR3 coding DNA: TGTGCCAGCAGCCAAGATCCAGGGAACACTGAAGCTTTCTTT. Translating it yields CASSQDPGNTEAFF.

This clone has only one observation. The J gene is TRBJ2-7, the V gene TRBV4-2, with a possible D match to TRBD2 (6 bases). The V end was cut by 4 bases, the J end by 0 bases, with 13 bases between. The germline gives CDR1 LGHNA, CDR2 YNFKEQ. CDR3 size: 15 residues. The CDR3 spells CASSPTSVLSYEQYF. The CDR3 DNA sequence: TGTGCCAGCAGCCCGACTAGTGTCCTCTCCTACGAGCAGTACTTC.

This chain uses TRBV7-2 with TRBJ1-6; the match to TRBD1 covers 7 bases. This CDR3 spans 16 amino acids. With V trimmed by 1 base and J by 10 bases, 10 bases remained unmatched. Germline V gene lookup returns CDR1 SGHTA and CDR2 FQGNSA. The CDR3 region has the DNA TGTGCCAGCAGCTTAGAGGGGACAGAAATCCGCTCACCCCTCCACTTT. Its translation: CASSLEGTEIRSPLHF.

The chain has TRBV13 and TRBJ2-7; 12 positions match TRBD1. Germline CDR1 is PRHDT and CDR2 is FYEKMQ (reference sequence). The J segment lost 6 bases and the V segment lost 5 bases, leaving 5 bases of the junction unmatched. This CDR3 contains 14 residues. CDR3 sequence reads: CASSQGQGAGEQYF. For the CDR3, the DNA is TGTGCCAGCAGCCAGGGACAGGGGGCAGGCGAGCAGTACTTC.

J is TRBJ2-7 and V is TRBV4-2; 7 nucleotides agree with TRBD1. The CDR3 is 15 residues long. Per germline, CDR1 LGHNA and CDR2 YNFKEQ. V was clipped by 0 bases and J by 3 bases; unmatched bases: 5. CDR3 bases: TGTGCCAGCAGCCAAGAACCAGGGGGTAGCTACGAGCAGTACTTC. Its translation is CASSQEPGGSYEQYF.

This chain links TRBV6-4 with TRBJ2-3, with TRBD2 matching over 8 bases. The CDR3 runs 13 residues. The germline V gene encodes CDR1 MRHNA and CDR2 SNTAGT. Trimming took 4 bases from V and 4 from J; bases not matched to a gene: 1. The CDR3 DNA reads as TGTGCCAGCAGTGCGGGAGGGCCAGATACGCAGTATTTT. This translates into CASSAGGPDTQYF.